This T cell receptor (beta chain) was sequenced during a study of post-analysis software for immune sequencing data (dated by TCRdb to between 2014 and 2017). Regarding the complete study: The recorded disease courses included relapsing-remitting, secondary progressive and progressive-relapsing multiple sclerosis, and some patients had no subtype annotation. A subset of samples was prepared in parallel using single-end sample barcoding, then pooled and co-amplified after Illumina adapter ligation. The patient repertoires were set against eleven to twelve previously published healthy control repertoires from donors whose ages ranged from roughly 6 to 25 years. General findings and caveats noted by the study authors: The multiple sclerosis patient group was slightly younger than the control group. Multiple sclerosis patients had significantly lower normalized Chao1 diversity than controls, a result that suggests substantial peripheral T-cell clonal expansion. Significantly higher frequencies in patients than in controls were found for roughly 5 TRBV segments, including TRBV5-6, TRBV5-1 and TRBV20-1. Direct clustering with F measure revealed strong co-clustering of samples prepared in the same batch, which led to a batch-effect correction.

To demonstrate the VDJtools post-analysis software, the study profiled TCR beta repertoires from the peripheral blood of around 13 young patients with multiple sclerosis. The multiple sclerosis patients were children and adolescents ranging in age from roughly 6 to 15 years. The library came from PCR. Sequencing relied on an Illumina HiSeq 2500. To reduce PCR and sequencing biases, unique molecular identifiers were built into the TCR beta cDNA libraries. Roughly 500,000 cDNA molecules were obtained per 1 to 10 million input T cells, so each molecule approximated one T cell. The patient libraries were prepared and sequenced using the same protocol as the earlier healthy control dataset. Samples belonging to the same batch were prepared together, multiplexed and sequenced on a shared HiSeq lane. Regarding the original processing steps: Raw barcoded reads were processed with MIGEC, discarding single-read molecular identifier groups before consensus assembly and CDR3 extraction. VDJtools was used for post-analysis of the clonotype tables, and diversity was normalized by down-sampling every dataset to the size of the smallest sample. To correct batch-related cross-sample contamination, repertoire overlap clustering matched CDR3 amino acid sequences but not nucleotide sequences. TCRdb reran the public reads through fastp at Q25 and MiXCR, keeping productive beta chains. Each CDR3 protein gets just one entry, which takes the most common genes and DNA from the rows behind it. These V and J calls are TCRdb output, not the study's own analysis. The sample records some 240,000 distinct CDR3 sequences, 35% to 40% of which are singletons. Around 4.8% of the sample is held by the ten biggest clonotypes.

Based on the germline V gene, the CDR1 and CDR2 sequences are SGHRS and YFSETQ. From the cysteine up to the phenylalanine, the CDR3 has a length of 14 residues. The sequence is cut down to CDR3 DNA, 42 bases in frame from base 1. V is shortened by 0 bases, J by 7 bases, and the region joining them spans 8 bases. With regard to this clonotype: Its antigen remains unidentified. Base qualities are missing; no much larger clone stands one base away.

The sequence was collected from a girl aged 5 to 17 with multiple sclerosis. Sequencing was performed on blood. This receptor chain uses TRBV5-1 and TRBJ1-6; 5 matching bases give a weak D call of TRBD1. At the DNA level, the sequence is TGCGCCAGCAGCTTGGGGGACGAGAATTCACCCCTCCACTTT. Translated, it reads CASSLGDENSPLHF.